This TCR beta chain was identified in a study of blood T cell repertoires in COVID-19. TCRdb's table, derived via immunoSEQ multiplex PCR, lists solely in-frame clones and lacks some. There are just over 300,000 clones in the sample; approximately 85% occur only once, and roughly 2.3% lies in the top ten. Participants came from about 23 US areas, aged about 18 to 89 years. Cohort 3 recovery required two negative PCRs, clearance, or symptom resolution. Germline CDR1 reads SGHKS; CDR2 reads YYEKEE (reference sequence). The CDR3 length is 15 residues. Losses at the gene ends were 2 bases for V and 2 bases for J; bases not matched to a gene: 5.

The chain recombines TRBV5-5 with TRBJ1-2, with 8 nucleotides matching TRBD1. The TCR was taken from a man under 40 who had recovered from COVID-19. Sequencing was carried out using PBMCs or T cells enriched from blood (not recorded which). CDR3 nucleotide sequence: TGTGCCAGCAGCTTTAGGACAGGGCAGAACTATGGCTACACCTTC. This sequence encodes CASSFRTGQNYGYTF.